The 8 T cell receptor beta chains below all came from one sample that was sequenced in a study of cytomegalovirus exposure and HLA in healthy donors. Vbeta (60) and Jbeta (13) primers were used in the PCR. Assay: immunoSEQ multiplex PCR; the TCRdb copy retains only in-frame clones and omits some. The sample holds roughly 120,000 clones, about 70% seen once. The sample taken for sequencing was PBMCs. Receptors originate from a woman aged 40 to 55 in good health and CMV-seropositive.

About this clone itself: This CDR3 is also generated by other DNA sequences in the sample. This sequence joins TRBV7-8 and TRBJ2-4; possible D gene TRBD2, 5 bases. Looked up from germline, CDR1 is SGHVS and CDR2 is FQNEAQ. V was pared by 1 base and J by 1 base, with 14 bases between. The length of the CDR3 is 17 residues. The CDR3 region has the DNA TGTGCCAGCAGCTTAGTGCCGGCCGGGGTGGCCAAAAACATTCAGTACTTC. Protein product: CASSLVPAGVAKNIQYF. Full variable domain (rest looked up from reference TRBV7-8 and TRBJ2-4): GAGVSQSPRYKVAKRGQDVALRCDPISGHVSLFWYQQALGQGPEFLTYFQNEAQLDKSGLPSDRFFAERPEGSVSTLKIQRTQQEDSAVYLCASSLVPAGVAKNIQYFGAGTRLSVL.

This clone was seen a handful of times. The chain combines TRBV7-3 with TRBJ1-1; D perhaps matches TRBD1 (5 bases). The CDR3 extends over 15 amino acids. Trimming cost V 1 base and J 3 bases, with 12 bases left between them. Germline CDR1 is SGHTA and CDR2 is FQGTGA. CDR3 DNA: TGTGCCAGCAGCTTAAGAGGCAGGGTGGACACTGAAGCTTTCTTT. Translating it yields CASSLRGRVDTEAFF.

V and J are TRBV7-3 and TRBJ2-7, with 8 bases identical to TRBD1. The junction had 2 bases not matched to a gene; V was cut back by 4 bases and J by 6 bases. Germline V gene sequence: CDR1 SGHTA, CDR2 FQGTGA. This CDR3 is 12 amino acids long. The CDR3 DNA reads TGTGCCAGCAGCTCAACAGGGGGCGAGCAGTACTTC. Protein product: CASSSTGGEQYF.

This clone came up once. This chain links TRBV30 with TRBJ1-5; D remains unclear. CDR3 length: 14 amino acids. In germline, CDR1 is GTSNPN, CDR2 SVGIG (reference sequence). Trimming stripped 1 base from V and 0 bases from J, with 7 bases between. The CDR3 nucleotides are TGTGCCTGGAGTGGACAACTTAGCAATCAGCCCCAGCATTTT. It yields the protein CAWSGQLSNQPQHF.

The V and J genes are TRBV15 and TRBJ1-1, with 7 nucleotides matching TRBD1. Germline CDR1 reads LNHNV; CDR2 reads YYDKDF (reference sequence). V lost 2 bases to trimming and J lost 1 base; unmatched junction nucleotides: 4. The CDR3 spans 15 residues. CDR3 region: CATSRTGTANTEAFF. The CDR3 coding sequence is TGTGCCACCAGCAGAACCGGGACAGCGAACACTGAAGCTTTCTTT. Variable domain in full (rest from reference TRBV15 and TRBJ1-1): DAMVIQNPRYQVTQFGKPVTLSCSQTLNHNVMYWYQQKSSQAPKLLFHYYDKDFNNEADTPDNFQSRRPNTSFCFLDIRSPGLGDTAMYLCATSRTGTANTEAFFGQGTRLTVV.

The chain has TRBV27 and TRBJ2-1, with 8 bases that match TRBD2. The V gene end was trimmed by 5 bases and the J gene end by 5 bases; junction bases not matched to a gene: 11. The V gene's germline CDR1 is MNHEY and CDR2 SMNVEV (reference sequence). The CDR3 has 16 residues. The CDR3 DNA follows: TGTGCCAGCAGTAGCCCGGGGGGGGCGGTAAACAATGAGCAGTTCTTC. It encodes CASSSPGGAVNNEQFF.

The chain carries TRBV7-2 and TRBJ2-3; 8 bases fit TRBD2. Per the germline V gene, CDR1 is SGHTA and CDR2 is FQGNSA. The CDR3 has 15 amino acids. V shed 2 bases and J 1 base; nucleotides not matched to a gene: 2. DNA of the CDR3: TGTGCCAGCAGCTTAATGCGGGGGGGCACAGATACGCAGTATTTT. This codes for CASSLMRGGTDTQYF.

This rearrangement joins TRBV7-3 to TRBJ2-1, with 13 bases matching TRBD2. The CDR3 is 16 residues long. Germline lookup yields CDR1 SGHTA and CDR2 FQGTGA. Trimming took 5 bases from V and 9 from J; bases not matched to a gene: 10. The DNA of the CDR3 is TGTGCCAGCAGCGCAACGCGGACTAGCGGGAGTGGTGAGCAGTTCTTC. It yields the protein CASSATRTSGSGEQFF.